What follows are 32 T cell receptor beta chains derived from one specimen sequenced in a study of blood T cell repertoires in COVID-19. Produced via immunoSEQ multiplex PCR; TCRdb's table is partial and in-frame only. The table includes some 400,000 clones, nearly 90% detected once. Sequencing was carried out using peripheral blood. These receptors all stem from a man in his late teens or twenties with active or convalescent COVID-19.

This rearrangement joins TRBV27 to TRBJ2-7; D possibly corresponds to TRBD2 (7 bases). V lost 1 base and J 2 bases, leaving 12 bases between the germline ends. The CDR3 has 15 residues. The germline V gene has CDR1 MNHEY and CDR2 SMNVEV (reference sequence). The CDR3 sequence: CASSLFGGGPYEQYF. The CDR3 DNA reads as TGTGCCAGCAGTTTATTTGGGGGGGGCCCCTACGAGCAGTACTTC.

The rearrangement joins TRBV18 to TRBJ2-1; D is undetermined. V dropped 4 bases and J dropped 2 bases, with 9 bases sitting between them. The CDR3 sequence is 14 residues long. Germline V CDR1 and CDR2: KGHSH, LQKENI. The CDR3 DNA reads as TGTGCCAGCTCACAAACTCGCACCTACAATGAGCAGTTCTTC. Amino acids: CASSQTRTYNEQFF.

Regarding this clone: One junction end disagrees with the germline gene, perhaps due to a read error. The chain is built from TRBV3-1 (or the pseudogene TRBV3-2) and TRBJ2-7, with 10 bases aligning to TRBD2. The CDR3 consists of 15 residues. Germline V gene data show CDR1 as LGHDT and CDR2 as YNNKEL (reference sequence). The CDR3 region is CASSQASGGAQRQSF. The CDR3 DNA reads as TGTGCCAGCAGCCAAGCTAGCGGGGGCGCACAACGCCAGTCTTTC.

The chain is built from TRBV11-2 and TRBJ2-5, with D possibly matching TRBD2 (5 bases). Per the germline V gene, CDR1 is SGHAT and CDR2 is FQNNGV. V shed 5 bases and J shed 5 bases, with 15 bases lying between them. The CDR3 has 14 residues. The CDR3 is CASSPSRRWETQYF. CDR3 coding DNA: TGTGCCAGCAGCCCGTCTCGGAGGTGGGAGACCCAGTACTTC.

This chain connects TRBV10-2 to TRBJ1-2; D perhaps matches TRBD1 (6 bases). In germline, CDR1 is WSHSY, CDR2 SAAADI. V lost 4 bases and J lost 0, with 9 bases in between. The CDR3 loop spans 14 amino acids. The CDR3 loop is CASSAGVANYGYTF. In nucleotides, the CDR3 is TGCGCCAGCAGTGCAGGGGTGGCTAACTATGGCTACACCTTC.

The rearrangement joins TRBV6-5 to TRBJ1-2; possibly TRBD1 for D (6 bases). Between the trimmed V and J ends, which lost 3 bases and 7 bases, there was a span of 15 bases. Germline V gives CDR1 MNHEY, CDR2 SVGAGI. This CDR3 contains 14 residues. CDR3 nucleotides: TGTGCCAGCAGTTATCAGACAGGACGGGGTGGCTACACCTTC. Its protein product is CASSYQTGRGGYTF.

The chain links TRBV28 to TRBJ1-1, with 9 nucleotides matching TRBD1. The germline gives CDR1 MDHEN, CDR2 SYDVKM. The CDR3 is made up of 16 amino acids. Losses at the gene ends were 4 bases for V and 3 bases for J; bases not matched to a gene: 9. DNA of the CDR3: TGTGCCAGCAGTTATCGTCCGGGACAGGGCTACACTGAAGCTTTCTTT. This encodes CASSYRPGQGYTEAFF. Full variable domain (missing parts from reference TRBV28 and TRBJ1-1): DVKVTQSSRYLVKRTGEKVFLECVQDMDHENMFWYRQDPGLGLRLIYFSYDVKMKEKGDIPEGYSVSREKKERFSLILESASTNQTSMYLCASSYRPGQGYTEAFFGQGTRLTVV.

V usage is TRBV19 and J usage is TRBJ1-1, with no clear D. This CDR3 has 15 residues. V gave up 9 bases and J gave up 5 bases, with 22 bases separating them. From germline, CDR1 is LNHDA and CDR2 SQIVND (reference sequence). CDR3 sequence reads: CASPGMVRQRTEAFF. CDR3 DNA sequence: TGTGCCAGCCCAGGTATGGTTAGACAAAGGACTGAAGCTTTCTTT.

J is TRBJ2-2 and V is TRBV4-2; 9 positions agree with TRBD2. V was clipped by 0 bases and J by 5 bases; unmatched bases: 4. CDR3 length equals 16 residues. Germline V lookup: CDR1 LGHNA, CDR2 YNFKEQ. The CDR3 coding sequence is TGTGCCAGCAGCCAAGAGACTAGCGGAGGGACCGGGGAGCTGTTTTTT. The encoded protein is CASSQETSGGTGELFF.

This clone has a handful of counts. The chain recombines TRBV4-2 with TRBJ2-7; 7 nucleotides line up with TRBD2. Germline V gene data show CDR1 as LGHNA and CDR2 as YNFKEQ. The CDR3 extends over 16 amino acids. J gave up 0 bases and V 0 bases, and 5 bases lay outside the gene matches. CDR3 coding DNA: TGTGCCAGCAGCCAAGAAATAGCGGGCTCCTCCTACGAGCAGTACTTC. Translating gives CASSQEIAGSSYEQYF.

V gene TRBV30 combines with J gene TRBJ1-1; D is undetermined. The CDR3 is made up of 14 amino acids. Per germline, CDR1 GTSNPN and CDR2 SVGIG (reference sequence). Between the trimmed V and J ends, which lost 5 bases and 1 base, there was a span of 14 bases. The CDR3 nucleotides are TGTGCCTGGGGCCGGGAGTATTCGAACACTGAAGCTTTCTTT. Its protein is CAWGREYSNTEAFF.

This clone was detected once. This rearrangement joins TRBV7-9 to TRBJ2-2, with a possible D match to TRBD1 (6 bases). The CDR3 totals 14 residues. V was shortened by 4 bases and J by 4 bases, with 10 bases between the two germline ends. Looked up from germline, CDR1 is SEHNR and CDR2 is FQNEAQ (reference sequence). CDR3 bases: TGTGCCAGCAGCTCCTACAGGGCCACCGGGGAGCTGTTTTTT. Protein product: CASSSYRATGELFF.

This chain uses TRBV18 with TRBJ2-5; 9 nucleotides line up with TRBD1. After removal of 3 bases from V and 5 bases from J, the junction contained 4 bases not matched to a gene. The CDR3 is 14 residues long. Germline-derived CDR1 and CDR2 are KGHSH and LQKENI. The CDR3, as DNA: TGTGCCAGCTCACCCGGACAGGGGCTCGAGACCCAGTACTTC. This gives the protein CASSPGQGLETQYF.

In its sample, this clone was seen once. The genes are TRBV28 and TRBJ1-6; D is uncertain. The CDR3 is made up of 12 amino acids. The germline gives CDR1 MDHEN, CDR2 SYDVKM. Trimming shortened V by 3 bases and J by 7 bases, and 4 bases separated the two germline ends. The CDR3 DNA is TGTGCCAGCAGTTTTGAGAATTCACCCCTCCACTTT. It codes for CASSFENSPLHF.

The V and J genes are TRBV30 and TRBJ2-3, with D perhaps matching TRBD1 (6 bases). From germline, CDR1 is GTSNPN and CDR2 SVGIG (reference sequence). Between the trimmed V and J ends, which lost 0 bases and 3 bases, there was a span of 10 bases. There are 14 residues in the CDR3. CDR3 sequence reads: CAWSVPGATDTQYF. CDR3 in DNA: TGTGCCTGGAGTGTACCAGGGGCAACAGATACGCAGTATTTT.

The genes are TRBV5-1 and TRBJ2-2; D call uncertain. CDR1 is SGHRS and CDR2 is YFSETQ in the germline V gene. V dropped 0 bases and J dropped 2 bases, with 5 bases sitting between them. The CDR3 sequence is 14 residues long. DNA for the CDR3: TGCGCCAGCAGCTTGGTGACTAACACCGGGGAGCTGTTTTTT. Translating it yields CASSLVTNTGELFF.

This chain uses TRBV5-1 with TRBJ2-5, with 12 bases identical to TRBD2. Trimming removed 2 bases from V and 5 bases from J; junction bases left unmatched: 4. CDR1 is SGHRS, CDR2 YFSETQ, per germline. The CDR3 runs 15 residues. CDR3 DNA: TGCGCCAGCAGCTTACTAGCGGGGGGATTGGAGACCCAGTACTTC. This gives the protein CASSLLAGGLETQYF.

A few counts support this clone. The chain combines TRBV7-2 with TRBJ1-1; weak D call: TRBD1 (5 bases). CDR1 is SGHTA and CDR2 is FQGNSA in the germline V gene. The V gene lost 5 bases and the J gene lost 0 bases, with 13 bases spanning the gap. The CDR3 length is 15 residues. CDR3 loop: CASSPYRRMNTEAFF. The CDR3 region has the DNA TGTGCCAGCAGCCCGTACAGGCGCATGAACACTGAAGCTTTCTTT.

To note about this clone: One end of the junction varies from germline; a read error may be responsible. The V and J genes are TRBV7-2 and TRBJ2-6, with TRBD1 matching 10 bases. The CDR3 contains 17 residues. Germline CDR1 is SGHTA and CDR2 is FQGNSA. Here the CDR3 reads CASFAPGQGSGANVLTF. The CDR3, as DNA: TGTGCCAGCTTCGCCCCGGGACAGGGGTCTGGGGCCAACGTGCTGACTTTC.

The chain couples TRBV23-1 to TRBJ2-1, with 8 bases identical to TRBD1. TRBV23-1 is known as an ORF, though its function is uncertain. The CDR3 consists of 18 residues. V was pared by 4 bases and J by 7 bases, with 18 bases of the junction left unmatched. The CDR3 bases are TGCGCCAGCAGTCCGGGTAGGTCGCCAGGGGGCTGGGTTAATGAGCAGTTCTTC. This gives the protein CASSPGRSPGGWVNEQFF.

This chain joins TRBV4-2 and TRBJ2-1; D may be TRBD2 (5 bases). CDR3 length: 16 amino acids. CDR1 and CDR2 from the germline V gene are LGHNA and YNFKEQ. Trimming cost V 0 bases and J 4 bases, with 13 bases left between them. In DNA form, the CDR3 reads TGTGCCAGCAGCCAAGATTGGACTGATAGTTACAATGAGCAGTTCTTC. It translates to CASSQDWTDSYNEQFF.

The rearrangement uses TRBV19 and TRBJ1-1; D possibly corresponds to TRBD1 (5 bases). Germline V gene data show CDR1 as LNHDA and CDR2 as SQIVND (reference sequence). V was trimmed by 3 bases and J by 0 bases, leaving 8 bases between them. This CDR3 spans 14 amino acids. The chain's CDR3 is CASSIQGMNTEAFF. The CDR3 DNA sequence: TGTGCCAGTAGTATTCAGGGAATGAACACTGAAGCTTTCTTT.

The V call is TRBV9, the J call TRBJ2-7, with 10 bases matching TRBD1. CDR3 length equals 14 residues. Germline-derived CDR1 and CDR2 are SGDLS and YYNGEE. V was clipped by 3 bases and J by 6 bases; unmatched bases: 6. The CDR3 region has the DNA TGTGCCAGCAGCGCCGGGACAGGGGAATTCGAGCAGTACTTC. Translating gives CASSAGTGEFEQYF.

This sequence joins TRBV9 and TRBJ2-3, with 8 bases matching TRBD2. V lost 3 bases, J lost 5 bases, and 8 bases stayed unmatched. The CDR3 is 15 residues long. Germline loops: CDR1 SGDLS, CDR2 YYNGEE. This CDR3 is CASSAEGTSRDTQYF. The CDR3 DNA sequence: TGTGCCAGCAGCGCAGAAGGGACTAGTCGAGATACGCAGTATTTT.

This clone was recorded only once. The chain uses TRBV28 and TRBJ2-7, with D possibly TRBD2 on 6 matching bases. CDR1 is MDHEN and CDR2 is SYDVKM in the germline V gene. With 10 bases removed from V and 3 bases from J, the gap between germline ends came to 19 bases. The CDR3 extends over 14 amino acids. The CDR3 reads CANRRGPKNYEQYF. CDR3 coding DNA: TGTGCCAACCGGAGGGGCCCGAAGAACTACGAGCAGTACTTC.

The chain links TRBV27 to TRBJ2-3; TRBD2 is a possible D gene (6 bases). V lost 3 bases to trimming and J lost 2 bases, with 9 bases between them. Germline CDR1 and CDR2: MNHEY and SMNVEV (reference sequence). This CDR3 has 14 amino acids. The chain's CDR3 is CASSLGLNTDTQYF. The CDR3 DNA follows: TGTGCCAGCAGTTTGGGACTCAACACAGATACGCAGTATTTT.

The J gene is TRBJ1-3, the V gene TRBV25-1, with D tentatively TRBD1 (6 bases). The V gene lost 5 bases and the J gene lost 10 bases, with 15 bases spanning the gap. Germline loops: CDR1 MGHDK, CDR2 SYGVNS. The CDR3 is made up of 13 amino acids. The CDR3 DNA sequence: TGTGCCAGCAGTCCTCAGGGGATCTGGACCATATATTTT. Protein sequence: CASSPQGIWTIYF.

The rearrangement uses TRBV12-3 or TRBV12-4 and TRBJ1-1; D is unclear. V lost 7 bases and J lost 5, with 14 bases in between. CDR3 length equals 13 residues. Here the CDR3 reads CASTPWRVTEAFF. CDR3 in DNA: TGTGCCAGCACCCCATGGAGGGTGACTGAAGCTTTCTTT.

The V gene is TRBV2, the J gene TRBJ1-5; TRBD1 agrees at 8 bases. Germline V gene sequence: CDR1 SNHLY, CDR2 FYNNEI. After removal of 6 bases from V and 3 bases from J, the junction contained 4 bases not matched to a gene. This CDR3 comprises 14 residues. CDR3 nucleotides: TGTGCCAGCAGCCCGGGACAGGTCAATCAGCCCCAGCATTTT. This translates into CASSPGQVNQPQHF. The full variable domain, with the rest looked up from reference TRBV2 and TRBJ1-5, is EPEVTQTPSHQVTQMGQEVILRCVPISNHLYFYWYRQILGQKVEFLVSFYNNEISEKSEIFDDQFSVERPDGSNFTLKIRSTKLEDSAMYFCASSPGQVNQPQHFGDGTRLSIL.

The chain has TRBV21-1 and TRBJ2-1; the D call TRBD2 from the table was never checked on the DNA. TRBV21-1 is listed as a pseudogene. CDR3 length equals 15 residues. CDR3 in amino acids: CASSTRLAGRNEQFF. The CDR3 region has the DNA TGTGCCAGCAGCACTCGACTAGCCGGACGGAATGAGCAGTTCTTC.

The rearrangement links TRBV28 to TRBJ2-3; the match to TRBD1 covers 7 bases. The germline V gene encodes CDR1 MDHEN and CDR2 SYDVKM. The V and J ends lost 5 bases and 4 bases, in that order; junction bases with no gene match: 6. The CDR3 totals 14 residues. In nucleotides, the CDR3 is TGTGCCAGCAGTCCGGGACAGAAGGCAGATACGCAGTATTTT. Translating gives CASSPGQKADTQYF.

The chain combines TRBV19 with TRBJ1-3; tentatively, D is TRBD1 (5 bases). Trimming left V 3 bases short and J 6 bases short, with 9 bases between. The CDR3 loop spans 13 amino acids. Germline V gene lookup returns CDR1 LNHDA and CDR2 SQIVND (reference sequence). The CDR3 bases are TGTGCCAGTAGTATCCAACAGGCAAACACCATATATTTT. It encodes CASSIQQANTIYF.